This T cell receptor (beta chain) was sequenced during a study of blood T cell repertoires in COVID-19. Study background: Samples came from the United States, Italy and Spain, spanning acute and convalescent COVID-19.

Profiling relied on immunoSEQ multiplex PCR, and the TCRdb table lists in-frame clones only, not all of them. Seen here are 75,000 or so clones, roughly four fifths observed once, and the top ten hold 10%. Notes on this clone: In the same sample, other DNA sequences code for this CDR3.

The CDR3 runs to 13 residues. V was cut by 6 bases and J by 1 base, with 10 bases left in between. CDR1 LNHDA and CDR2 SQIVND come from the germline V gene (reference sequence). Source material: peripheral blood. The chain combines TRBV19 with TRBJ2-7; tentatively, D is TRBD1 (6 bases). This TCR was sampled from a man in his 60s with acute or convalescent COVID-19. The CDR3 here is CASSTGQSYEQYF. CDR3 sequence (DNA): TGTGCCAGTAGCACTGGACAGTCCTACGAGCAGTACTTC.